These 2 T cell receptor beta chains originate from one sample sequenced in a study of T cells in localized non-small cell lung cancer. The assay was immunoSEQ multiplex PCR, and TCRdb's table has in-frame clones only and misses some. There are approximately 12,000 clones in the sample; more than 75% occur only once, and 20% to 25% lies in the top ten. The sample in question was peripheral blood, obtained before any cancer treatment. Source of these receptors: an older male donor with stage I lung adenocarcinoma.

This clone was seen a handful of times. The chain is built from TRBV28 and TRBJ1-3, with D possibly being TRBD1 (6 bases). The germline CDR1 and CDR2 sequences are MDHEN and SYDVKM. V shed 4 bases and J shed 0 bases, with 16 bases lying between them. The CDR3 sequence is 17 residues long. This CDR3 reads CASSWGGAEGSGNTIYF. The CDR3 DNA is TGTGCCAGCAGTTGGGGGGGGGCAGAAGGCTCTGGAAACACCATATATTTT. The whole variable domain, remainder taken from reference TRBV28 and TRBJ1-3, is DVKVTQSSRYLVKRTGEKVFLECVQDMDHENMFWYRQDPGLGLRLIYFSYDVKMKEKGDIPEGYSVSREKKERFSLILESASTNQTSMYLCASSWGGAEGSGNTIYFGEGSWLTVV.

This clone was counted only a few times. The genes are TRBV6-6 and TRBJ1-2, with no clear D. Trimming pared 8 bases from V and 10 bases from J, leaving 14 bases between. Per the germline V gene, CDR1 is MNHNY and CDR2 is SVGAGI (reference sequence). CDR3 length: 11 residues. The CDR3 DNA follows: TGTGCCAGCCGAAGAGACGGGCCCTACACCTTC. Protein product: CASRRDGPYTF.